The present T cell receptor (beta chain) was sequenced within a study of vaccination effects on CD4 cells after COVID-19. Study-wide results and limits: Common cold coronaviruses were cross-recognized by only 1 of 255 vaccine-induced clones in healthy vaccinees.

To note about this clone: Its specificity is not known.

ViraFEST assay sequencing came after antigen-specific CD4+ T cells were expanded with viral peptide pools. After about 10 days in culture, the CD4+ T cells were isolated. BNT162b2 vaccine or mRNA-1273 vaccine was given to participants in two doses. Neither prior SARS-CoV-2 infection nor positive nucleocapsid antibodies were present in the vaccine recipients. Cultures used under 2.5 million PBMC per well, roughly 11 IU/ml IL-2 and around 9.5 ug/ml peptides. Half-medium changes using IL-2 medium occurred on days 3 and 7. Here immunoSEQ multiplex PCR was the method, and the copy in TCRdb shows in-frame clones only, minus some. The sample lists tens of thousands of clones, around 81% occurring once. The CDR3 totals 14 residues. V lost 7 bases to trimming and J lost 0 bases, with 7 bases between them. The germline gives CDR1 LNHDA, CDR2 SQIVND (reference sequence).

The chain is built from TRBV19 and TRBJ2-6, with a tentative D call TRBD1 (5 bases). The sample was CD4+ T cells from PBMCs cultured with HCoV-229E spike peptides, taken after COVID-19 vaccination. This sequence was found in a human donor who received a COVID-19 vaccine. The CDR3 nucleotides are TGTGCCAGTACCGGACACTCTGGGGCCAACGTCCTGACTTTC. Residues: CASTGHSGANVLTF.